This is a list of T cell receptor beta chains from one sample in a study of cytomegalovirus exposure and HLA in healthy donors. This table comes from immunoSEQ multiplex PCR, and its TCRdb copy is limited to in-frame clones, with some not included. Of over 100,000 clones in the sample, about 74% are singletons; the top ten hold around 5%. The sample comprised PBMCs. Source of these receptors: a man aged 30 to 39 in good health and CMV-seropositive. The CDR3 runs from the conserved cysteine through the conserved F or W. A D gene is named only where the DNA matches it firmly. Not every row has a clone size; where given, it reads once, few, many or a size class.

clone_size j_call v_call d_call cdr3_nt cdr3_aa
few TRBJ2-7 TRBV6-4 TRBD1 TGTGCCAGCAGTTACGCCGGGACAGATTACGAGCAGTACTTC CASSYAGTDYEQYF
. TRBJ1-1 TRBV5-1 TRBD1 TGCGCCAGCAGCCCGAATCCACAGGGGAGCCAGTCTGAAGCTTTCTTT CASSPNPQGSQSEAFF
. TRBJ1-3 TRBV9 . TGTGCCAGCAGCGTAGCTTATGGACAGAACTCTGGAAACACCATATATTTT CASSVAYGQNSGNTIYF
once TRBJ2-2 TRBV7-2 . TGTGCCAGCAGCTTTGACAACGGGGAGCTGTTTTTT CASSFDNGELFF
. TRBJ2-7 TRBV6-5 TRBD1 TGTGCCAGCAGTGGGACAGGGGTGCCCGAGCAGTACTTC CASSGTGVPEQYF
. TRBJ2-3 TRBV28 TRBD2 TGTGCCAGCAGCCCGTTCCGTGGGACTAGCGTCGGCGATACGCAGTATTTT CASSPFRGTSVGDTQYF
. TRBJ1-4 TRBV6-5 . TGTGCCAGCAGTTACGCCGCGGGACCCTCGGGAGAAAAACTGTTTTTT CASSYAAGPSGEKLFF
few TRBJ2-5 TRBV4-2 TRBD2 TGTGCCAGCAGCCAAGTTGCAGCGGGGGTCCAAGAGACCCAGTACTTC CASSQVAAGVQETQYF
. TRBJ2-5 TRBV6-7 . TGTGCCAGCAGTCACAGACAGGTTAGAAAAGAGACCCAGTACTTC CASSHRQVRKETQYF
. TRBJ1-2 TRBV6-5 . TGTGCCAGCAGTTACTCTTCTCAGGGATTCTATGGCTACACCTTC CASSYSSQGFYGYTF
. TRBJ1-1 TRBV10-1 . TGCGCCAGCCGGGAAGGAGGTAAAAGCGGTGAAGCTTTCTTT CASREGGKSGEAFF
. TRBJ1-2 TRBV2 TRBD1 TGTGCCAGCAGGGTGACAGGGGGGCCAGCTAACTATGGCTACACCTTC CASRVTGGPANYGYTF
. TRBJ2-1 TRBV4-2 TRBD2 TGTGCCAGCAGCCAAGGGGTTGGGACTAGCGGACAAAATGAGCAGTTCTTC CASSQGVGTSGQNEQFF
. TRBJ1-1 TRBV5-1 TRBD1 TGCGCCAGCGGTTCCGGGACAGGGGAAGAAGCTTTCTTT CASGSGTGEEAFF
. TRBJ1-1 TRBV7-2 . TGTGCCAGCAGCGAACACATGAACACTGAAGCTTTCTTT CASSEHMNTEAFF
. TRBJ1-4 TRBV30 TRBD1 TGTGCCTGGAGCGCAGGGGGTCAGGAAAAACTGTTTTTT CAWSAGGQEKLFF
. TRBJ2-1 TRBV2 . TGTGCCAGCATTGTTAGTAGTACCTACAATGAGCAGTTCTTC CASIVSSTYNEQFF
few TRBJ1-5 TRBV6-1 . TGTGCCAGCAGTGGCCGACGGGGGGGTAGCAATCAGCCCCAGCATTTT CASSGRRGGSNQPQHF
. TRBJ1-2 TRBV28 . TGTGCCAGCAGCCAGGGTCGAGGGGGCTATGGCTACACCTTC CASSQGRGGYGYTF
many TRBJ1-1 TRBV7-3 TRBD1 TGTGCCAGCAGCTTAAATGGGGACAGGGGGCGAGCTTTCTTT CASSLNGDRGRAFF
. TRBJ2-3 TRBV7-7 . TGTGCCAGCAGCTTATTGCAGGGTAGCACAGATACGCAGTATTTT CASSLLQGSTDTQYF
. TRBJ1-2 TRBV4-1 . TGCGCCAGCAGCCAATACGGGACAAAAAGACTCCAGCACTATGGCTACACCTTC CASSQYGTKRLQHYGYTF
. TRBJ1-3 TRBV10-3 TRBD1 TGTGCCATCAGGCCGGGACAGGGGGCGTCTGGAAACACCATATATTTT CAIRPGQGASGNTIYF
once TRBJ2-5 TRBV4-1 TRBD1 TGCGCCAGCAGCCGGACAGGGGGCGAAGAGACCCGGTACTTC CASSRTGGEETRYF
. TRBJ2-7 TRBV28 . TGTGCCTCGAGACAGGGAGGATACGAGCAGTACTTC CASRQGGYEQYF
. TRBJ2-7 TRBV5-1 TRBD2 TGCGCCAGCAGCTTCGGGACTAGCGAGGAGTTCCCCTACGAGCAGTACTTC CASSFGTSEEFPYEQYF